Each of the 6 T cell receptor beta chains below was sequenced from the same sample in a study of identical twins. TCRdb reprocessed the 5' RACE reads via MiXCR and lists one record per CDR3 protein. The sample carries hundreds of thousands of distinct CDR3 sequences, around 8.3% recorded once. These same records also appear under a second study, on yellow fever vaccine responses in identical twins.

Sequencing was done on a sample of PBMCs. These receptors originate from a woman between 18 and 30 years old in good health.

V gene TRBV25-1 combines with J gene TRBJ2-1; no reliable D call. CDR3 length equals 11 residues. Germline CDR1 is MGHDK and CDR2 is SYGVNS. The V end was cut by 11 bases, the J end by 7 bases, with 12 bases between. For the CDR3, the DNA is TGTGCCCTCCAGTGGCGGAATGAGCAGTTCTTC. This encodes CALQWRNEQFF.

This clonotype was found a few times. The chain employs TRBV14 and TRBJ2-2; 7 nucleotides align to TRBD1. Germline CDR1 reads SGHDN; CDR2 reads FVKESK. CDR3 length equals 16 residues. The V and J ends lost 3 bases and 1 base, in that order; junction bases with no gene match: 5. The CDR3 DNA reads TGTGCCAGCAGCCAGAGAGACAGGGTGAACACCGGGGAGCTGTTTTTT. It yields the protein CASSQRDRVNTGELFF. Full variable domain (rest looked up from reference TRBV14 and TRBJ2-2): EAGVTQFPSHSVIEKGQTVTLRCDPISGHDNLYWYRRVMGKEIKFLLHFVKESKQDESGMPNNRFLAERTGGTYSTLKVQPAELEDSGVYFCASSQRDRVNTGELFFGEGSRLTVL.

V usage is TRBV27 and J usage is TRBJ2-7; the D gene is possibly TRBD2 (5 bases). This CDR3 region has 15 residues. The ends were cut back, 3 bases at V and 0 bases at J, with 12 bases in the middle. Germline assignment: CDR1 MNHEY and CDR2 SMNVEV (reference sequence). CDR3 residues: CASSFSGVSSYEQYF. CDR3 coding DNA: TGTGCCAGCAGTTTTTCCGGGGTCAGCTCCTACGAGCAGTACTTC.

This clonotype was counted at least ten times. The chain is built from TRBV12-3 or TRBV12-4 and TRBJ2-1, with TRBD1 identical over 8 bases. The CDR3 runs to 15 residues. Trimming cost V 3 bases and J 8 bases; bases outside gene matches: 9. The chain's CDR3 is CASSFPGGNFDEQFF. Here the CDR3 DNA reads TGTGCCAGCAGTTTTCCAGGGGGCAATTTTGATGAGCAGTTCTTC.

This clonotype was seen more than once but under ten times. The chain combines TRBV7-2 with TRBJ2-7; D not resolved. The length of the CDR3 is 12 residues. The V gene lost 2 bases and the J gene lost 5 bases, with 7 bases spanning the gap. Germline loops: CDR1 SGHTA, CDR2 FQGNSA. CDR3 nucleotide sequence: TGTGCCAGCAGCTTAAATTCCCACGAGCAGTACTTC. It specifies CASSLNSHEQYF.

This clonotype was observed a handful of times. The gene calls are TRBV20-1 and TRBJ2-1; possibly TRBD2 for D (6 bases). The germline V and J ends were trimmed by 3 bases and 8 bases, with 20 bases remaining between them. Germline assignment: CDR1 DFQATT and CDR2 SNEGSKA (reference sequence). This CDR3 has 15 residues. The CDR3, as DNA: TGCAGTGCTAGTCATAGCGGCCCATGGGAGGATGAGCAGTTCTTC. This gives the protein CSASHSGPWEDEQFF.